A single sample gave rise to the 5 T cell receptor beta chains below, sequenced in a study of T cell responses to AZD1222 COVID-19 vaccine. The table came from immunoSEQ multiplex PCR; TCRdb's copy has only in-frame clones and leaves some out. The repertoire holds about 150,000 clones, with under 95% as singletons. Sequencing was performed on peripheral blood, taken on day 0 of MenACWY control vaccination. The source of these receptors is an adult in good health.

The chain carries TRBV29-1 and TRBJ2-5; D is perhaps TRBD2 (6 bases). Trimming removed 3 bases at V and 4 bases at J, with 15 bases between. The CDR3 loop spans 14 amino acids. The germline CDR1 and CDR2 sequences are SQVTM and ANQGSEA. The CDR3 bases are TGCAGCGTTGAGGGGGGAGGTGGAGTAGAGACCCAGTACTTC. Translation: CSVEGGGGVETQYF.

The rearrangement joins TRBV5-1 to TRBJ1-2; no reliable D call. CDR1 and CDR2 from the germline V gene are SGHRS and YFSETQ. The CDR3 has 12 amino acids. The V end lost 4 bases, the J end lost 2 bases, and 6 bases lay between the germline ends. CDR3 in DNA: TGCGCCAGCAGCGAGGACAACTATGGCTACACCTTC. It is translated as CASSEDNYGYTF. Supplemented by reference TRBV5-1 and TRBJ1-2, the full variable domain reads KAGVTQTPRYLIKTRGQQVTLSCSPISGHRSVSWYQQTPGQGLQFLFEYFSETQRNKGNFPGRFSGRQFSNSRSEMNVSTLELGDSALYLCASSEDNYGYTFGSGTRLTVV.

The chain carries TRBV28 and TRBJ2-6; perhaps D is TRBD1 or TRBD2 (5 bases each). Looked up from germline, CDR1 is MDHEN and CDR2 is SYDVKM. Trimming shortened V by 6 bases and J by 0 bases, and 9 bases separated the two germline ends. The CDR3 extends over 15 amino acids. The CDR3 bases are TGTGCCAGCAGGCCAGGGAGCTCTGGGGCCAACGTCCTGACTTTC. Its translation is CASRPGSSGANVLTF.

CDR3 in amino acids: CASSSWGQTDGYTF. The DNA of the CDR3 is TGTGCCAGCAGCTCCTGGGGGCAGACCGATGGCTACACCTTC. This chain connects TRBV6-5 to TRBJ1-2; TRBD1 is a possible D gene (6 bases). The CDR3 loop spans 14 amino acids. Germline-derived CDR1 and CDR2 are MNHEY and SVGAGI. Between the trimmed V and J ends, which lost 6 bases and 6 bases, there was a span of 17 bases.

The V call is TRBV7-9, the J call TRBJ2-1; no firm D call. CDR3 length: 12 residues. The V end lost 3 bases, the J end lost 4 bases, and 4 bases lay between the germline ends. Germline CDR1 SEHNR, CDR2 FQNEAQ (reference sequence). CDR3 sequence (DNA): TGTGCCAGCAGCTTGGGATACAATGAGCAGTTCTTC. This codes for CASSLGYNEQFF. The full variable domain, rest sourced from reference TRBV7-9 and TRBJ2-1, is DTGVSQNPRHKITKRGQNVTFRCDPISEHNRLYWYRQTLGQGPEFLTYFQNEAQLEKSRLLSDRFSAERPKGSFSTLEIQRTEQGDSAMYLCASSLGYNEQFFGPGTRLTVL.